Following are 25 T cell receptor beta chains from one sample sequenced in a study of blood T cell repertoires in COVID-19. Profiling relied on immunoSEQ multiplex PCR, and the TCRdb table lists in-frame clones only, not all of them. The sample has roughly 160,000 clones, about 82% seen once; the top ten hold approximately 7%. The sequencing sample was made of peripheral blood. The origin of the receptors is a man in his fifties with active or convalescent COVID-19.

The chain joins TRBV4-1 to TRBJ1-1, with 10 bases matching TRBD1. J gave up 5 bases and V 5 bases, and 5 bases lay outside the gene matches. Per germline, CDR1 MGHRA and CDR2 YSYEKL. CDR3 length: 14 amino acids. The CDR3 loop reads CASSRTGGRTEAFF. In DNA form, the CDR3 reads TGCGCCAGCAGCAGGACAGGGGGAAGGACTGAAGCTTTCTTT.

The rearrangement links TRBV24-1 to TRBJ1-1; D uncertain. The V gene lost 4 bases and the J gene lost 3 bases, with 5 bases spanning the gap. Per the germline V gene, CDR1 is KGHDR and CDR2 is SFDVKD. The CDR3 contains 12 residues. The CDR3 nucleotides read TGTGCCACCAGTGACGGGGACACTGAAGCTTTCTTT. This encodes CATSDGDTEAFF.

This clone occurred a few times. This sequence joins TRBV6-5 and TRBJ1-4; 9 bases are a match to TRBD1. The V gene's germline CDR1 is MNHEY and CDR2 SVGAGI. CDR3 length equals 12 residues. The ends lost 10 bases at V and 8 bases at J; junction bases unmatched: 5. The CDR3 region is CATGQGNEKLFF. The CDR3 region has the DNA TGTGCCACTGGACAGGGGAACGAAAAACTGTTTTTT.

This chain uses TRBV5-1 with TRBJ1-6, with 10 bases matching TRBD1. V lost 4 bases to trimming and J lost 13 bases; unmatched junction nucleotides: 8. The germline V gene encodes CDR1 SGHRS and CDR2 YFSETQ. CDR3 length equals 14 residues. DNA for the CDR3: TGCGCCAGCAGCGCGGACAGGGGGAATAGGCCCCTCCACTTT. Residues: CASSADRGNRPLHF. Full variable domain (rest looked up from reference TRBV5-1 and TRBJ1-6): KAGVTQTPRYLIKTRGQQVTLSCSPISGHRSVSWYQQTPGQGLQFLFEYFSETQRNKGNFPGRFSGRQFSNSRSEMNVSTLELGDSALYLCASSADRGNRPLHFGNGTRLTVT.

The genes are TRBV6-5 and TRBJ2-5; the D gene is possibly TRBD2 (6 bases). The V gene lost 5 bases and the J gene lost 4 bases, with 17 bases spanning the gap. The CDR3 covers 15 residues. Looked up from germline, CDR1 is MNHEY and CDR2 is SVGAGI. The DNA of the CDR3 is TGTGCCAGCAGTCCCCTGACGGGGCGGGGAGAGACCCAGTACTTC. It yields the protein CASSPLTGRGETQYF.

The chain uses TRBV19 and TRBJ1-5; D remains ambiguous. Trimming removed 4 bases at V and 4 bases at J, with 8 bases between. The germline V gene has CDR1 LNHDA and CDR2 SQIVND (reference sequence). This CDR3 is built from 13 residues. The CDR3 region is CASSTQTNQPQHF. CDR3 coding DNA: TGTGCCAGTAGTACGCAGACAAATCAGCCCCAGCATTTT. Using reference TRBV19 and TRBJ1-5 for the parts outside the CDR3, the full variable domain is DGGITQSPKYLFRKEGQNVTLSCEQNLNHDAMYWYRQDPGQGLRLIYYSQIVNDFQKGDIAEGYSVSREKKESFPLTVTSAQKNPTAFYLCASSTQTNQPQHFGDGTRLSIL.

The rearrangement uses TRBV5-1 and TRBJ1-4; D perhaps matches TRBD1 (5 bases). The CDR3 is made up of 14 amino acids. The V and J ends lost 0 bases and 3 bases respectively, with 6 bases between them. Germline V gene data show CDR1 as SGHRS and CDR2 as YFSETQ. CDR3 sequence reads: CASSLDRPNEKLFF. The CDR3 DNA follows: TGCGCCAGCAGCTTGGACAGGCCTAATGAAAAACTGTTTTTT.

This clone was found once. The chain links TRBV6-1 to TRBJ2-6, with 10 bases matching TRBD1. Trimming removed 1 base from V and 3 bases from J; junction bases left unmatched: 3. The CDR3 spans 17 residues. Germline V gene data show CDR1 as MNHNS and CDR2 as SASEGT. CDR3 nucleotide sequence: TGTGCCAGCAGTGAAGTCGGGACAGGGGTTGGGGCCAACGTCCTGACTTTC. The encoded protein is CASSEVGTGVGANVLTF.

The chain carries TRBV6-4 and TRBJ2-1, with 8 bases aligning to TRBD1. The germline CDR1 and CDR2 sequences are MRHNA and SNTAGT. The V segment lost 3 bases and the J segment 4 bases; nucleotides outside the gene matches: 5. The CDR3 has 15 amino acids. The CDR3 spells CASSEQGDSYNEQFF. The CDR3 DNA is TGTGCCAGCAGTGAACAGGGGGACTCTTACAATGAGCAGTTCTTC.

In this sample, this clone turned up once. The V gene is TRBV10-3, the J gene TRBJ2-4; TRBD2 agrees at 10 bases. CDR3 length equals 14 residues. Looked up from germline, CDR1 is ENHRY and CDR2 is SYGVKD. V trimming: 0 bases; J trimming: 7 bases; junction bases outside the gene matches: 0. The CDR3 coding sequence is TGTGCCATCAGTGAGTCTAGCGGGGGGAACATTCAGTACTTC. Amino acid sequence: CAISESSGGNIQYF.

The chain is built from TRBV7-6 and TRBJ2-3, with a weak D call TRBD2 (6 bases). The germline V gene has CDR1 SGHVS and CDR2 FNYEAQ. The V and J ends lost 0 bases and 4 bases respectively, with 11 bases between them. The length of the CDR3 is 15 residues. In nucleotides, the CDR3 is TGTGCCAGCAGCTTAGCTACTAGCCTTTCAGATACGCAGTATTTT. It specifies CASSLATSLSDTQYF.

The rearrangement joins TRBV2 to TRBJ1-6; D not certain. In germline, CDR1 is SNHLY, CDR2 FYNNEI. Trimming took 4 bases from V and 7 from J, leaving 8 bases between them. The CDR3 is 13 residues long. The CDR3 loop reads CASSVGRNSPLHF. DNA of the CDR3: TGTGCCAGCAGTGTAGGGAGGAATTCACCCCTCCACTTT.

This chain uses TRBV2 with TRBJ1-6, with 7 bases identical to TRBD1. The CDR3 loop spans 14 amino acids. Germline V CDR1 and CDR2: SNHLY, FYNNEI. V lost 8 bases, J lost 9 bases, and 10 bases stayed unmatched. The CDR3 DNA follows: TGTGCCAGCGCCGGGACAGTGTCTAGTTCACCCCTCCACTTT. Its protein is CASAGTVSSSPLHF.

The chain links TRBV6-5 to TRBJ1-6, with D perhaps matching TRBD1 (5 bases). With 3 bases removed from V and 8 bases from J, the gap between germline ends came to 14 bases. Looked up from germline, CDR1 is MNHEY and CDR2 is SVGAGI. The CDR3 is made up of 15 amino acids. The CDR3 bases are TGTGCCAGCAGTTATTCCGGACATGATCATTCACCCCTCCACTTT. Translated: CASSYSGHDHSPLHF.

CDR3 protein: CASSGLAGAQETQYF. DNA of the CDR3: TGTGCCAGTAGCGGACTAGCGGGAGCGCAAGAGACCCAGTACTTC. V is TRBV19 and J is TRBJ2-5; 13 bases fit TRBD2. Unmatched junction bases numbered 3, after V lost 6 bases and J lost 2 bases. This CDR3 comprises 15 residues. Germline V gene lookup returns CDR1 LNHDA and CDR2 SQIVND (reference sequence). Filled out from reference TRBV19 and TRBJ2-5, the complete variable domain reads DGGITQSPKYLFRKEGQNVTLSCEQNLNHDAMYWYRQDPGQGLRLIYYSQIVNDFQKGDIAEGYSVSREKKESFPLTVTSAQKNPTAFYLCASSGLAGAQETQYFGPGTRLLVL.

The chain recombines TRBV3-1 (or the pseudogene TRBV3-2) with TRBJ1-5; D gene unclear. V lost 3 bases, J lost 3 bases, and 6 bases lay in between. The CDR3 is 13 amino acids. Germline CDR1 and CDR2: LGHDT and YNNKEL (reference sequence). The CDR3 reads CASSHTVNQPQHF. The CDR3 DNA reads TGTGCCAGCAGCCATACAGTCAATCAGCCCCAGCATTTT.

This clone was picked up one time. V and J are TRBV3-1 (or the pseudogene TRBV3-2) and TRBJ1-2; D is unclear. V was clipped by 4 bases and J by 2 bases, with 11 bases between them. CDR3 length: 14 amino acids. The germline gives CDR1 LGHDT, CDR2 YNNKEL (reference sequence). The CDR3 is CASSPPGGNYGYTF. CDR3 coding DNA: TGTGCCAGCAGCCCCCCAGGCGGGAACTATGGCTACACCTTC.

This chain joins TRBV28 and TRBJ2-5, with 7 bases aligning to TRBD1. CDR3 length: 13 residues. V lost 4 bases to trimming and J lost 5 bases; unmatched junction nucleotides: 4. Germline CDR1 and CDR2: MDHEN and SYDVKM. DNA for the CDR3: TGTGCCAGCAGTTATAGGGGGCTGGAGACCCAGTACTTC. Its protein is CASSYRGLETQYF. The whole variable domain, filled in from reference TRBV28 and TRBJ2-5, reads DVKVTQSSRYLVKRTGEKVFLECVQDMDHENMFWYRQDPGLGLRLIYFSYDVKMKEKGDIPEGYSVSREKKERFSLILESASTNQTSMYLCASSYRGLETQYFGPGTRLLVL.

The rearrangement uses TRBV6-2 or TRBV6-3 and TRBJ1-3, with TRBD1 matching 8 bases. Germline CDR1 is MNHEY and CDR2 is SVGEGT. J was trimmed by 1 base and V by 6 bases; bases with no gene match: 11. CDR3 length: 17 amino acids. The chain's CDR3 is CASSASPGQDSGNTIYF. CDR3 nucleotides: TGTGCCAGCAGCGCTTCTCCGGGACAGGATTCTGGAAACACCATATATTTT.

This clone was found once. The genes are TRBV5-1 and TRBJ1-3; D remains unclear. This CDR3 is built from 13 residues. From germline, CDR1 is SGHRS and CDR2 YFSETQ. Between the trimmed V and J ends, which lost 5 bases and 1 base, there was a span of 7 bases. CDR3 region: CASRWSSGNTIYF. The CDR3 DNA sequence: TGCGCCAGCAGGTGGAGTTCTGGAAACACCATATATTTT.

J is TRBJ1-6 and V is TRBV24-1; D uncertain. The V end was cut by 5 bases, the J end by 7 bases, with 11 bases between. This CDR3 region has 14 residues. Germline lookup yields CDR1 KGHDR and CDR2 SFDVKD. CDR3 bases: TGTGCCACCAGTGGCCGGGGTTTCAATTCACCCCTCCACTTT. It specifies CATSGRGFNSPLHF.

This chain connects TRBV19 to TRBJ1-1; TRBD1 matches at 12 bases. The CDR3 has 14 residues. Germline V lookup: CDR1 LNHDA, CDR2 SQIVND (reference sequence). Unmatched junction bases numbered 6, after V lost 8 bases and J lost 5 bases. CDR3 DNA sequence: TGTGCCAGTGGCGGGACAGGGGGCCGGACTGAAGCTTTCTTT. Translating it yields CASGGTGGRTEAFF.

The chain combines TRBV12-3 or TRBV12-4 with TRBJ2-5; 8 nucleotides align to TRBD1. The CDR3 length is 13 residues. V trimming: 9 bases; J trimming: 5 bases; junction bases outside the gene matches: 8. The chain's CDR3 is CASSGQAHETQYF. The CDR3 DNA reads TGTGCCAGTTCGGGACAGGCCCATGAGACCCAGTACTTC.

This chain uses TRBV9 with TRBJ2-2; 8 bases fit TRBD2. V lost 3 bases to trimming and J lost 1 base; unmatched junction nucleotides: 5. This CDR3 is 16 amino acids long. Germline CDR1 SGDLS, CDR2 YYNGEE. This CDR3 is CASSGSTSGNTGELFF. As DNA, the CDR3 is TGTGCCAGCAGCGGATCTACTAGCGGGAACACCGGGGAGCTGTTTTTT.

The rearrangement uses TRBV6-5 and TRBJ1-5; TRBD1 might be the D (6 bases). The V end lost 6 bases, the J end lost 2 bases, and 8 bases lay between the germline ends. The CDR3 loop spans 13 amino acids. CDR1 is MNHEY and CDR2 is SVGAGI in the germline V gene. The CDR3 protein is CASRRQGNQPQHF. Written as DNA, the CDR3 is TGTGCCAGCAGACGACAGGGCAATCAGCCCCAGCATTTT.